Each of the 14 T cell receptor beta chains below was sequenced from the same sample in a study of blood T cell repertoires in COVID-19 (dated by TCRdb to 2020 to 2021). Receptor amplification or capture employed the immunoSEQ multiplex PCR assay. Here the immuneACCESS table is served through TCRdb, limited to in-frame sequences with V and J called. Missing clones are a known gap in these copies; in checked studies unresolved V genes cover under half, and the rest lacks a known reason. This sample has about 70,000 clones in its table, and roughly 85% of those were observed once. The ten largest make up roughly 2% of the sample. Sequencing used peripheral blood. These receptors were collected from an older woman with acute or convalescent COVID-19.

This chain connects TRBV28 to TRBJ1-2; D call uncertain. This CDR3 is built from 13 residues. V was trimmed by 2 bases and J by 4 bases, leaving 8 bases between them. From germline, CDR1 is MDHEN and CDR2 SYDVKM. For the CDR3, the DNA is TGTGCCAGCAGTTTAAAGCCAGGCTATGGCTACACCTTC. Its protein is CASSLKPGYGYTF.

This clone has only one observation. CDR3 residues: CASRKDSFSYEQYF. The CDR3 nucleotides read TGTGCCAGTAGGAAGGACAGTTTCTCCTACGAGCAGTACTTC. V usage is TRBV19 and J usage is TRBJ2-7; the D gene is possibly TRBD1 (6 bases). The V end lost 6 bases, the J end lost 0 bases, and 12 bases lay between the germline ends. This CDR3 spans 14 amino acids. Germline CDR1 is LNHDA and CDR2 is SQIVND (reference sequence).

To note about this clone: One junction end does not reproduce the germline sequence, and a read error may be involved. The V call is TRBV7-7, the J call TRBJ1-3; 9 bases map to TRBD1. The CDR3 runs to 18 residues. Germline V gene lookup returns CDR1 SSHAT and CDR2 FNYEAQ (reference sequence). The CDR3 bases are TGTGCTAGCAGCACACGTCCCGGGACAGGGTTAGGTGGAAACACCATATATTTT. Encoded protein: CASSTRPGTGLGGNTIYF. Together with reference TRBV7-7 and TRBJ1-3, the CDR3 gives the full variable domain: GAGVSQSPRYKVTKRGQDVTLRCDPISSHATLYWYQQALGQGPEFLTYFNYEAQPDKSGLPSDRFSAERPEGSISTLTIQRTEQRDSAMYRCASSTRPGTGLGGNTIYFGEGSWLTVV.

The chain links TRBV9 to TRBJ2-3; D perhaps matches TRBD2 (6 bases). V lost 5 bases and J lost 0, with 10 bases in between. The CDR3 is 14 residues long. Germline CDR1 SGDLS, CDR2 YYNGEE. The CDR3 sequence is CASSGRGSTDTQYF. The CDR3 DNA follows: TGTGCCAGCAGTGGCCGGGGGAGCACAGATACGCAGTATTTT.

The CDR3 DNA is TGTGCCAGCAGCTTAACCTCGGGGGTAGATACGCAGTATTTT. Protein: CASSLTSGVDTQYF. The chain recombines TRBV7-3 with TRBJ2-3, with a tentative D call TRBD2 (6 bases). The CDR3 loop spans 14 amino acids. V gave up 0 bases and J gave up 5 bases, with 9 bases separating them. The germline V gene encodes CDR1 SGHTA and CDR2 FQGTGA. Looking up the rest from reference TRBV7-3 and TRBJ2-3 gives the full variable domain: GAGVSQTPSNKVTEKGKYVELRCDPISGHTALYWYRQSLGQGPEFLIYFQGTGAADDSGLPNDRFFAVRPEGSVSTLKIQRTERGDSAVYLCASSLTSGVDTQYFGPGTRLTVL.

The chain links TRBV5-6 to TRBJ2-5, with 8 bases lining up with TRBD2. This CDR3 spans 15 amino acids. Germline assignment: CDR1 SGHDT and CDR2 YYEEEE. After removal of 4 bases from V and 7 bases from J, the junction contained 12 bases not matched to a gene. CDR3 protein: CASSELTSGRGTQYF. Written as DNA, the CDR3 is TGTGCCAGCAGCGAGCTCACTAGCGGTAGGGGGACCCAGTACTTC. Full variable domain (outside the CDR3, taken from reference TRBV5-6 and TRBJ2-5): DAGVTQSPTHLIKTRGQQVTLRCSPKSGHDTVSWYQQALGQGPQFIFQYYEEEERQRGNFPDRFSGHQFPNYSSELNVNALLLGDSALYLCASSELTSGRGTQYFGPGTRLLVL.

The chain employs TRBV6-5 and TRBJ2-7; 11 nucleotides line up with TRBD1. The CDR3 runs 15 residues. With V trimmed by 8 bases and J by 4 bases, 10 bases remained unmatched. Germline V CDR1 and CDR2: MNHEY, SVGAGI. CDR3 region: CASGTGGAGVYEQYF. The CDR3 bases are TGTGCCAGCGGGACAGGGGGAGCGGGAGTATACGAGCAGTACTTC.

This clone was counted a single time. The gene calls are TRBV7-2 and TRBJ1-6, with no clear D. V gave up 3 bases and J gave up 7 bases, with 13 bases separating them. This CDR3 has 15 amino acids. CDR1 and CDR2 from the germline V gene are SGHTA and FQGNSA. The DNA of the CDR3 is TGTGCCAGCAGCTTTATTTCTGGAGTGAATTCACCCCTCCACTTT. Residues: CASSFISGVNSPLHF.

This sequence joins TRBV5-6 and TRBJ2-7, with 11 bases that match TRBD2. The J segment lost 7 bases and the V segment lost 4 bases, leaving 7 bases of the junction unmatched. Germline V CDR1 and CDR2: SGHDT, YYEEEE. The CDR3 totals 14 residues. For the CDR3, the DNA is TGTGCCAGCAGCACACTAGCGGGAGTAAGAGAGCAGTACTTC. This translates into CASSTLAGVREQYF.

This clone showed up just once. This chain connects TRBV14 to TRBJ1-2, with TRBD1 matching over 7 bases. Germline assignment: CDR1 SGHDN and CDR2 FVKESK. CDR3 length: 14 residues. The V gene end was trimmed by 4 bases and the J gene end by 0 bases; junction bases not matched to a gene: 2. The CDR3 spells CASSRDRANYGYTF. The DNA of the CDR3 is TGTGCCAGCAGCCGGGACAGAGCTAACTATGGCTACACCTTC.

In its sample, this clone was seen once. The rearrangement uses TRBV18 and TRBJ2-3; D remains unclear. Germline values: CDR1 KGHSH, CDR2 LQKENI. This CDR3 comprises 13 residues. The V gene lost 4 bases and the J gene lost 5 bases, with 10 bases spanning the gap. The CDR3 here is CASSREFVDTQYF. DNA of the CDR3: TGTGCCAGCTCACGAGAGTTCGTAGATACGCAGTATTTT.

This chain connects TRBV11-2 to TRBJ2-3, with TRBD2 matching over 12 bases. V shed 1 base and J 3 bases; nucleotides not matched to a gene: 8. Germline CDR1 is SGHAT and CDR2 is FQNNGV. The CDR3 runs to 18 residues. The CDR3 sequence: CASSLARLAGGGTDTQYF. The CDR3 DNA reads TGTGCCAGCAGCTTAGCCCGGCTAGCGGGGGGGGGAACAGATACGCAGTATTTT.

V usage is TRBV29-1 and J usage is TRBJ2-7; 9 bases fit TRBD2. Trimming at V came to 6 bases and at J to 2 bases, leaving 5 bases not matched to a gene. The CDR3 has 13 residues. Germline CDR1 and CDR2: SQVTM and ANQGSEA. CDR3 in amino acids: CSVLAGSPYEQYF. In DNA form, the CDR3 reads TGCAGCGTGCTAGCGGGGTCCCCCTACGAGCAGTACTTC.

The table lists this clone with a few counts. The chain recombines TRBV4-2 with TRBJ2-2; D is ambiguous. Trimming pared 1 base from V and 6 bases from J, leaving 12 bases between. Per germline, CDR1 LGHNA and CDR2 YNFKEQ. This CDR3 is 15 amino acids long. Here the CDR3 DNA reads TGTGCCAGCAGCCAAGGCGAAGTCCTGGCCGGGGAGCTGTTTTTT. This sequence encodes CASSQGEVLAGELFF.